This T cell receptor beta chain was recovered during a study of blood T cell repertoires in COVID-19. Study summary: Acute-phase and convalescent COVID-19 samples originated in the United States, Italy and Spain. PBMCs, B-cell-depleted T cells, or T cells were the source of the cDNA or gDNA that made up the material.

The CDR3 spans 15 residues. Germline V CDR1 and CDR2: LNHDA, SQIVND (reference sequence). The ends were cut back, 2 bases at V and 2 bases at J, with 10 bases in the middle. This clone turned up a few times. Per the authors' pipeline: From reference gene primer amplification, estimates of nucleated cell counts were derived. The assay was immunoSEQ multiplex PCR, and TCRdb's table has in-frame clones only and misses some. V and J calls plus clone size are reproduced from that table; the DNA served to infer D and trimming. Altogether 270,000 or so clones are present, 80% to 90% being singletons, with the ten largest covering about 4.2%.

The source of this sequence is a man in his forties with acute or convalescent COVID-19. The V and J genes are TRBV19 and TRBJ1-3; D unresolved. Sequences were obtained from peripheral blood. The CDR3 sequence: CASSISGGPGNTIYF. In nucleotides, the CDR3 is TGTGCCAGTAGTATAAGTGGAGGGCCTGGAAACACCATATATTTT.